The 6 T cell receptor beta chains presented below share a single source sample, sequenced in a study of blood T cell repertoires in COVID-19. Generated by immunoSEQ multiplex PCR, the TCRdb table keeps only in-frame clones and is missing some. This sample yields more than 60,000 clones, of which 70% to 85% are seen a single time; about 14% belongs to the top ten. The specimen sequenced was peripheral blood. These receptor sequences come from a middle-aged man with COVID-19, enrolled during active disease.

This chain joins TRBV20-1 and TRBJ1-2, with TRBD1 as a possible D gene (5 bases). Germline V gene lookup returns CDR1 DFQATT and CDR2 SNEGSKA (reference sequence). The CDR3 extends over 13 amino acids. V dropped 3 bases and J dropped 8 bases, with 16 bases sitting between them. CDR3 in amino acids: CSASGPRVGGYTF. DNA for the CDR3: TGCAGTGCTAGTGGTCCCAGGGTGGGAGGCTACACCTTC.

The chain uses TRBV9 and TRBJ2-2; 8 bases are shared with TRBD2. The CDR3 is made up of 15 amino acids. The ends lost 4 bases at V and 7 bases at J; junction bases unmatched: 9. The germline V gene has CDR1 SGDLS and CDR2 YYNGEE. The CDR3 region is CASSPGGGHGGELFF. In DNA, the CDR3 is TGTGCCAGCAGCCCCGGGGGGGGGCATGGCGGGGAGCTGTTTTTT.

CDR3 sequence reads: CAWRAREKRDVDHEQYF. CDR3 nucleotides: TGTGCCTGGAGGGCCCGGGAGAAAAGGGATGTTGACCACGAGCAGTACTTC. This chain connects TRBV30 to TRBJ2-7, with D possibly TRBD2 on 6 matching bases. The ends were cut back, 3 bases at V and 5 bases at J, with 26 bases in the middle. CDR3 length: 17 residues. The germline V gene encodes CDR1 GTSNPN and CDR2 SVGIG (reference sequence).

The chain couples TRBV6-2 or TRBV6-3 to TRBJ2-3, with D unclear. Per germline, CDR1 MNHEY and CDR2 SVGEGT. The CDR3 is 14 amino acids. V was shortened by 0 bases and J by 4 bases, with 8 bases between the two germline ends. CDR3 bases: TGTGCCAGCAGTTACTCTACAGTCCCAGATACGCAGTATTTT. As protein: CASSYSTVPDTQYF.

The V and J genes are TRBV2 and TRBJ2-1; 10 nucleotides match TRBD2. J gave up 5 bases and V 5 bases, and 6 bases lay outside the gene matches. The CDR3 extends over 15 amino acids. Looked up from germline, CDR1 is SNHLY and CDR2 is FYNNEI. In DNA, the CDR3 is TGTGCCAGCAGTCCCCGGCTAGCGGGGGACAATGAGCAGTTCTTC. Encoded protein: CASSPRLAGDNEQFF.

The chain links TRBV4-3 to TRBJ2-7, with D maybe TRBD2 (5 bases). The CDR3 is 14 residues long. With 4 bases removed from V and 3 bases from J, the gap between germline ends came to 13 bases. Germline V gene data show CDR1 as LGHNA and CDR2 as YSLEER. In DNA form, the CDR3 reads TGCGCCAGCAGCCTCTCCACACTAGACTACGAGCAGTACTTC. Translated: CASSLSTLDYEQYF.